Here is one T cell receptor beta chain with its context. What it binds is not known. TCRdb re-called the 5' RACE reads and catalogs CDR3 proteins one per entry, DNA excluded. The clone table shows 16,000 or so distinct CDR3 sequences, with the ten largest holding approximately 56%. Germline values: CDR1 PRHDT, CDR2 FYEKMQ (reference sequence). CDR3 size: 15 residues. This sample stems from a study of T cells expressing NK-cell markers. Study conclusions and caveats: Uncertainty persisted over the HCMV specificity of expanded NKG2C+ T cell clones. In a group of several donors, dominant NKG2C+ clonotypes represented roughly 1.0-7.5% of CD8+ T cells.

The source is a man aged 18 to 69 in good health. Sequenced input: blood T cells: a sorted CD56 or NKG2C T cell subset, CD4+ or CD8+ T cells, or bulk PBMC T cells (not recorded which). The chain is built from TRBV13 and TRBJ1-1; TCRdb's assignment of TRBD1 cannot be checked, as there is no DNA. This chain's CDR3 is CASSYQGRMNTEAFF.